This T cell receptor (beta chain) comes out of a study of follicular helper T cells after annual influenza vaccination. At the level of the study: Across the 2013-2014, 2014-2015 and 2015-2016 vaccination seasons, some subjects were resampled.

Time point denoted: 2014-2015 season, 7 days after vaccination. Per time point, roughly 35-100 mL of blood was sampled. Sequencing was performed with immunoSEQ multiplex PCR; in TCRdb, only in-frame clones are kept and a portion is missing. The sample lists 3,900 or so clones, about 81% occurring once. The CDR3 consists of 16 residues. CDR1 is SGHRS and CDR2 is YFSETQ in the germline V gene. V was pared by 4 bases and J by 4 bases, with 8 bases of the junction left unmatched. Findings and caveats of the study: Recurrent ICOS+CD38+ cTfh clonotypes included tetramer and AIM influenza-specific ones. Change in circulating plasmablasts correlated with ICOS+CD38+ cTfh clonality change.

About this clone itself: Its antigen remains unknown.

The TCR comes from an adult who received the influenza vaccine. Specimen: CXCR5- memory CD4+ T cells sorted from blood, collected 7 days after influenza vaccination. V and J are TRBV5-1 and TRBJ2-3; TRBD1 aligns across 11 bases. DNA of the CDR3: TGCGCCAGCAGCCGAGATGGACAGGGGGCCTCAGATACGCAGTATTTT. This codes for CASSRDGQGASDTQYF.